This T cell receptor (beta chain) was captured by sequencing in a study of cytomegalovirus exposure and HLA in healthy donors (dated by TCRdb to about 2017). With respect to the entire study: In an earlier analysis of roughly 500 of the donors, 276 Gb of sequence data and just under 120 million unique TCR beta sequences from about 179 million T cells were reported. The number of donors typed differed by locus, with 629-630 for A, B, C, DRB1 and DQB1, about 500 for DQA1, nearly 610 for DPA1, and about 450 for DPB1. Rather than using new phenotypic data, the later analysis identified candidate immune exposures from TCR beta sequences and from how often those sequences occurred across donors. Several DR-DQ haplotypes were handled as single units for association and clustering because linkage in the cohort was strong. Every discovery cohort repertoire had been produced on one sequencing platform. About 330 gigabases of sequencing data and around 80 million unique TCR sequences made up an early release that covered 500 to 650 HLA-typed donors. Among the roughly 400 genotyped donors, 75% to 90% belonged to the genetic ancestry cluster associated with self-reported Caucasian donors. Both class I and class II loci were covered by HLA typing, at four-digit resolution. Alongside the repertoire data, information on donor age, sex, ethnicity and CMV serostatus was compiled. The study was designed to test whether signatures of past pathogen exposure could be identified by cataloging public T cell receptors. The study used immunosequencing to profile the T cell repertoires of approximately 690 subjects and linked those repertoires to cytomegalovirus serostatus. Besides the first cohort of about 730 subjects, a separate validation cohort made up of about 120 different subjects was used. An earlier analysis of 587 of the donors used high-throughput TCR beta sequencing to judge whether each TCR beta V gene segment behaved as functional or pseudogenic. Genome-wide SNP genotypes for about 60% of the roughly 670 donors were used in a later genetic analysis, which treated that subset as a discovery cohort. Among about 400 genotyped donors of the cohort, an average of approximately 240,000 unique TCR beta nucleotide sequences was sequenced per donor, of which about 18% were non-productive. A later analysis re-examined previously published TCR beta repertoires from about 700 donors and added high-resolution HLA genotyping to investigate patterns of TCR occurrence. High-throughput TCR immunosequencing, statistical association of individual TCRs with disease status, and machine learning were combined to predict cytomegalovirus infection status.

The cohort consisted of more than 650 healthy bone marrow donors. At the time of sampling, every cohort member was nominally healthy, though immune exposures that went unrecorded were likely present. The donor was CMV seronegative and was included in the group of 352 seronegative cohort members. A peripheral blood sample was provided by each donor, and peripheral blood mononuclear cells were used for TCR beta sequencing. The Qiagen DNeasy Blood Extraction Kit was used to extract genomic DNA from the blood cell samples. Library prep was done by the immunoSEQ multiplex PCR assay. The multiplex PCR relied on a mix of 60 forward primers for TCR Vbeta segments and 13 reverse primers for TCR Jbeta segments. A multiplex PCR assay on genomic DNA amplified the CDR3 region of rearranged TCR beta genes. On the Illumina HiSeq System, the amplified TCR beta libraries were sequenced as 87-base-pair reads. The paper's processing steps were these. In a later analysis, tens of millions of unique TCR beta chains were counted across the approximately 640 repertoires, and some 10 million of these chains were shared by at least two donors. A nearest-neighbor algorithm error-corrected the raw reads and collapsed the reads into unique sequences, merging closely related sequences to remove PCR and sequencing errors. To assign V, D and J gene segments, CDR3 sequences were aligned to IMGT reference sequences. For a sequence to be retained, a match of at least six nucleotides to both a V gene segment and a J gene segment was required. A rearrangement was called productive if the CDR3 had no stop codons and remained in frame with V and J, and every other rearrangement was called non-productive. Following IMGT convention, CDR3 was defined as the stretch from the second conserved V-encoded cysteine to the conserved J-encoded phenylalanine. In an earlier analysis of roughly 610 of the donors, sequences lacking an unambiguous match to a single V gene segment were excluded. In an earlier analysis of roughly 600 of the donors, a V segment was called functional when productive rearrangements were above 56.7%, and segregating when the standard deviation between donors exceeded 5%. To diagnose cytomegalovirus status from the catalog of TCR beta chain sequences, a statistical classification framework was built. In a later analysis, V and J genes were assigned by comparing TCR nucleotide sequences against IMGT/GENE-DB human TR gene sequences. The TCRdist pipeline was used in a later analysis to assign CDR3 sequences and most-parsimonious VDJ recombination scenarios. In a later analysis, each TCR beta chain was defined by its CDR3 amino acid sequence together with its V-gene family, and reads without a unique V-gene family were excluded. A later analysis removed over 500 highly shared, low-generation-probability nucleotide sequences to deal with suspected cross-contamination and a sequencing artifact. In a later analysis, a clonal expansion index for each public chain was calculated from normalized within-repertoire ranks of inferred template counts. In a later analysis, generation probabilities were computed with a VDJ recombination model fitted to out-of-frame rearrangements, and the resulting probabilities were checked against IGoR. In a later analysis, TCR-TCR, TCR-HLA and TCR-CMV co-occurrence was scored with hypergeometric tests, and a repertoire-size bias correction was applied to TCR pairs. False discovery rates were estimated in a later analysis by permuting HLA or CMV assignments 20 times. In a later analysis, co-occurring TCRs were grouped using DBSCAN, and TCRdist sequence similarity was added for clustering within HLA-allele-positive subsets. Repertoires with fewer than 30,000 or more than 120,000 public chains were left out of co-occurrence clustering, as were several repertoires with anomalous nucleotide sharing. TCRdb provides this immuneACCESS table in a form limited to in-frame rearrangements. Some clones are lacking; in checked studies, under half of them reflect an unresolved V gene, and why the rest are absent is not known. D and trimming were read from the DNA, whereas the V and J calls and clone size are those reported in that table. The sample's own table lists 130,000 or so clones. Of the sample, 1.5% to 1.9% falls within the top ten clones.

In the case of this clone: It lacks a known antigen.

From the cysteine up to the phenylalanine, the CDR3 has a length of 14 residues. Only CDR3 DNA remains: 42 bases, in frame from the first base. The junction shows trimming of 4 bases on V and 7 bases on J, and the gene matches do not reach 4 bases of it. The germline V gene provides CDR1 SGHRS and CDR2 YFSETQ. Results the study describes overall, beyond this receptor: Correlated functional status among segregating V segments might be attributable to linkage disequilibrium, but an unknown experimental factor could not be ruled out. The earlier analysis of 450 to 700 of the donors excluded 15 to 20 rarely observed V segments, including chromosome 9 orphons, because counts were too low. In a later genetic analysis, a missense DCLRE1C variant was associated with V-gene and J-gene trimming of TCR beta chains, and the association was replicated in an independent cohort. When HLA alleles, especially DR and DQ, strongly co-occurred, TCR associations were difficult to assign to individual alleles. It was suggested by the authors that the approach could potentially be generalized to other disease states and immunological phenotypes. A further reported finding was that TCR beta sequences accurately predicted the HLA-A and HLA-B alleles for most subjects in the first cohort. In a later analysis, several top co-occurrence clusters were reported to appear linked to parvovirus B19, influenza, CMV and Epstein-Barr virus. HLA typing was unavailable for some donors at each locus, so association tests used only the typed subset. The classifier was reported to diagnose cytomegalovirus status with high specificity and sensitivity in both the original and validation cohorts. Most TCR sequences were observed very rarely across donors, whereas some public TCRs were present in many individuals. In a later analysis, the rate of TCR association differed among HLA loci, with DRB1 alleles having the most associated TCRs and HLA-C alleles having the fewest. Some IMGT-functional V segments, including TRBV6-2 and TRBV6-3, could not be told apart with the 87-base-pair reads, so those segments were excluded. In an earlier analysis of some 550 of the donors, most TCR beta V segments were observed in productive rearrangements about 90% or about 30% of the time, broadly matching IMGT annotations. In vitro tests confirmed that a few of the cytomegalovirus-associated TCR beta chains recognize cytomegalovirus antigens. Compared with the 666-donor mean, donors in an Asian-associated ancestry cluster had fewer N-insertions in productive TCRs, according to a later genetic analysis. Immune exposure information for the cohort was limited to CMV serostatus. The study gave a list of around 170 TCR beta chains associated with cytomegalovirus. A later analysis found that most CMV-associated TCR beta chains appeared HLA-restricted, with HLA associations seemingly driven largely by CMV exposure. A later analysis found that HLA-associated TCR beta chains were more clonally expanded and had lower generation probabilities than equally common non-associated chains. This cohort had only TCR beta chains sequenced, and the lack of alpha or paired-chain data limited which features could be detected. Presence/absence analyses assumed roughly uniform sequencing depth across donors, an assumption that may not hold. A cluster of highly shared sequence variants was judged likely to be a technical artifact of the sequencing pipeline. In a later analysis, around 17,000 TCR beta sequences were associated with specific HLA alleles at a false discovery rate of 0.05.

The sequence was collected from a woman aged 40 to 50 in good health and CMV-seronegative. The chain is made from TRBV5-1 and TRBJ1-6; the central 8 bases match TRBD1. The sequencing input was PBMCs. Read as DNA, the sequence is TGCGCCAGCAGCGCGGGACAGGAGAATTCACCCCTCCACTTT. It codes for CASSAGQENSPLHF.